The 29 T cell receptor beta chains below were found in one sample sequenced in a study of metastatic and nonmetastatic thyroid tumors. Using MiXCR, TCRdb re-called clones from the PCR reads. The profile shows fewer than 35,000 clones, more than 15% of them singletons. Patients had received no treatment of any kind before thyroid surgery. The sequenced sample consisted of blood. The receptors were gathered from a female donor with papillary thyroid cancer or a benign thyroid nodule (not recorded which). Some clones in this sample may be carry-over from other donors' samples.

This clone was detected many times. This rearrangement joins TRBV4-1 to TRBJ2-3; D is unclear. The CDR3 has 12 residues. Germline CDR1 and CDR2: MGHRA and YSYEKL. The V end lost 4 bases, the J end lost 8 bases, and 10 bases lay between the germline ends. The CDR3 is CASSPLPGTQYF. The CDR3 DNA sequence: TGCGCCAGCAGCCCCCTTCCAGGTACGCAGTATTTT.

This clone has a count of ten or more. Its ends do not fully match the called genes, so a read error is possible. The rearrangement uses TRBV7-7 and TRBJ2-3; D remains unclear. The CDR3 spans 14 residues. CDR1 is SSHAT and CDR2 is FNYEAQ in the germline V gene (reference sequence). Here the CDR3 DNA reads TGTGCTAGCAGCTTGAACGGACGTTCAGATACGCAGTATTTT. The encoded protein is CASSLNGRSDTQYF. Full variable domain (remainder filled in from reference TRBV7-7 and TRBJ2-3): GAGVSQSPRYKVTKRGQDVTLRCDPISSHATLYWYQQALGQGPEFLTYFNYEAQPDKSGLPSDRFSAERPEGSISTLTIQRTEQRDSAMYRCASSLNGRSDTQYFGPGTRLTVL.

This clone was seen many times. This chain joins TRBV12-5 and TRBJ1-2, with 10 bases aligning to TRBD1. The length of the CDR3 is 15 residues. Germline CDR1 LGHNT, CDR2 FRNRAP. V lost 1 base to trimming and J lost 6 bases; unmatched junction nucleotides: 5. CDR3 sequence reads: CASGLGGTGADGYTF. The CDR3 DNA is TGTGCTAGTGGTTTGGGAGGGACAGGGGCGGATGGCTACACCTTC.

Many counts were recorded for this clone. An end of the junction does not agree with germline; a read error may underlie this. The CDR3 region is CASSSRAGTSGTDTQYF. In DNA form, the CDR3 reads TGCGCCAGCAGCAGTCGGGCTGGGACTAGCGGCACCGATACGCAGTATTTT. The chain joins TRBV5-1 to TRBJ2-3; TRBD2 matches at 11 bases. Germline assignment: CDR1 SGHRS and CDR2 YFSETQ. The CDR3 has 17 residues.

In this sample, this clone turned up many times. This sequence joins TRBV7-8 and TRBJ2-3; maybe TRBD1 (6 bases). The V and J ends lost 3 bases and 3 bases respectively, with 10 bases between them. There are 14 residues in the CDR3. Germline CDR1 and CDR2: SGHVS and FQNEAQ. CDR3 sequence reads: CASSFSGDTDTQYF. The CDR3 region has the DNA TGTGCCAGCAGCTTCTCAGGGGATACAGATACGCAGTATTTT.

This clone appeared many times. CDR3 region: CASSSRASGSGETQYF. The CDR3 DNA reads TGTGCCAGCAGCTCCCGGGCTAGCGGGAGCGGAGAGACCCAGTACTTC. The genes are TRBV11-3 and TRBJ2-5; 10 positions agree with TRBD2. The CDR3 length is 16 residues. In germline, CDR1 is SGHNT, CDR2 YENEEA. Trimming at V came to 4 bases and at J to 4 bases, leaving 9 bases not matched to a gene.

The table lists this clone with many counts. The V and J genes are TRBV3-1 and TRBJ2-7; possibly TRBD1 for D (6 bases). CDR1 LGHDT and CDR2 YNNKEL come from the germline V gene (reference sequence). The CDR3 totals 13 residues. The V gene lost 4 bases and the J gene lost 4 bases, with 11 bases spanning the gap. CDR3: CASSPNRVYEQYF. Here the CDR3 DNA reads TGTGCCAGCAGCCCGAACAGGGTATACGAGCAGTACTTC.

This clone was detected many times. The genes are TRBV9 and TRBJ1-6; D is ambiguous. The germline V gene encodes CDR1 SGDLS and CDR2 YYNGEE. CDR3 length: 14 amino acids. Trimming removed 4 bases from V and 4 bases from J, with 9 bases in between. CDR3 DNA sequence: TGTGCCAGCAGCTTTCAAGTTTATAATTCACCCCTCCACTTT. Its translation is CASSFQVYNSPLHF.

This clone was detected many times. A much bigger clone sits one base away, suggesting this may be a read error. This rearrangement joins TRBV27 to TRBJ2-7; D perhaps matches TRBD1 (6 bases). Trimming took 5 bases from V and 0 from J, leaving 11 bases between them. CDR3 length: 14 amino acids. Per the germline V gene, CDR1 is MNHEY and CDR2 is SMNVEV (reference sequence). The DNA of the CDR3 is TGTGCCAGCAGTCTCAGGGGCAACTCCTACGAGCAGTACTTC. This codes for CASSLRGNSYEQYF.

This clone was found many times. This chain connects TRBV3-1 to TRBJ1-5, with D uncertain. The germline gives CDR1 LGHDT, CDR2 YNNKEL (reference sequence). The CDR3 sequence is 14 residues long. Trimming cost V 5 bases and J 0 bases, with 8 bases left between them. CDR3 sequence reads: CASSSSISNQPQHF. CDR3 nucleotide sequence: TGTGCCAGCAGCTCCAGTATTAGCAATCAGCCCCAGCATTTT.

Ten or more counts support this clone. V gene TRBV28 combines with J gene TRBJ2-7; TRBD1 matches 7 bases. V gave up 4 bases and J gave up 7 bases; unmatched junction bases: 7. There are 13 residues in the CDR3. Per the germline V gene, CDR1 is MDHEN and CDR2 is SYDVKM. CDR3 protein: CASSYRGLGEQYF. The CDR3, as DNA: TGTGCCAGCAGTTATAGGGGGCTGGGAGAGCAGTACTTC.

This clone was seen at least ten times. This chain connects TRBV20-1 to TRBJ2-3; D is ambiguous. Germline-derived CDR1 and CDR2 are DFQATT and SNEGSKA (reference sequence). The CDR3 length is 13 residues. Trimming removed 6 bases from V and 0 bases from J, with 10 bases in between. Here the CDR3 DNA reads TGCAGTGCAATTGGACCTAGCACAGATACGCAGTATTTT. Its translation is CSAIGPSTDTQYF.

About this clone itself: The junction does not match germline at one end; this may be a read error. The chain employs TRBV6-6 and TRBJ2-6, with 7 bases aligning to TRBD2. The length of the CDR3 is 18 residues. Germline values: CDR1 MNHNY, CDR2 SVGAGI (reference sequence). The CDR3 coding sequence is TGTGCCAGCAGACCTAGCGGTAGGTCCCTCTCTGGGTCCAACGTCCTGACTTTC. It translates to CASRPSGRSLSGSNVLTF.

Details on this clone: Given a much more abundant clone one base away, this may be a read error. Other DNA sequences in the sample encode the same CDR3. The chain combines TRBV5-4 with TRBJ2-7; TRBD1 aligns across 7 bases. The CDR3 covers 15 residues. Germline V gene data show CDR1 as SGHNT and CDR2 as YYREEE (reference sequence). CDR3 in amino acids: CASSLTGLGVYEQYF. Here the CDR3 DNA reads TGCGCCAGCAGCCTGACAGGGCTTGGGGTCTACGAGCAGTACTTC.

The chain recombines TRBV7-1 with TRBJ2-7, with D hard to call. TRBV7-1 is an ORF, with its function uncertain. This CDR3 has 14 residues. Trimming removed 6 bases from V and 0 bases from J, with 12 bases in between. The CDR3 protein is CASSALQSSYEQYF. CDR3 coding DNA: TGTGCCAGCAGTGCTCTTCAGAGCTCCTACGAGCAGTACTTC.

Regarding this clone: With a much larger clone just one base away, this may be a read error. The rearrangement joins TRBV7-9 to TRBJ1-2; unclear D gene. The CDR3 covers 13 residues. The V and J ends lost 5 bases and 5 bases respectively, with 12 bases between them. Germline V gene sequence: CDR1 SEHNR, CDR2 FQNEAQ (reference sequence). The CDR3 region is CASSPSWFYGYTF. The DNA of the CDR3 is TGTGCCAGCAGCCCCTCTTGGTTTTATGGCTACACCTTC.

In this sample, this clone is medium-sized. CDR3 DNA sequence: TGTGCCAGCAGTTACTCTGAGGGGGGGAATTCACCCCTCCACTTT. It encodes CASSYSEGGNSPLHF. The chain carries TRBV6-5 and TRBJ1-6, with D maybe TRBD1 (6 bases). This CDR3 has 15 amino acids. V shed 0 bases and J shed 7 bases, with 10 bases lying between them. CDR1 and CDR2 (germline): MNHEY, SVGAGI.

This clone was recorded at least ten times. The chain has TRBV10-3 and TRBJ1-5; D is uncertain. The CDR3 runs 13 residues. In germline, CDR1 is ENHRY, CDR2 SYGVKD. Trimming stripped 6 bases from V and 0 bases from J, with 6 bases between. The CDR3 nucleotides are TGTGCCATCAGCAACTATAGCAATCAGCCCCAGCATTTT. Protein sequence: CAISNYSNQPQHF.

This clone was seen many times. The chain carries TRBV30 and TRBJ2-5; no definite D call. CDR1 GTSNPN and CDR2 SVGIG come from the germline V gene (reference sequence). Between the trimmed V and J ends, which lost 3 bases and 5 bases, there was a span of 16 bases. This CDR3 has 14 residues. CDR3 protein: CAWSRASFGETQYF. The CDR3 DNA is TGTGCCTGGAGCCGGGCCTCTTTCGGGGAGACCCAGTACTTC.

This chain uses TRBV20-1 with TRBJ2-3; D uncertain. The CDR3 totals 10 residues. Germline V gene sequence: CDR1 DFQATT, CDR2 SNEGSKA (reference sequence). The V gene lost 3 bases and the J gene lost 5 bases, with 3 bases spanning the gap. The DNA for the CDR3 is TGCAGTGCTAGTGAAGATACGCAGTATTTT. This codes for CSASEDTQYF.

This clone showed up many times. The chain links TRBV19 to TRBJ1-2; D gene ambiguous. The CDR3 is 14 amino acids. CDR1 is LNHDA, CDR2 SQIVND, per germline (reference sequence). V was clipped by 3 bases and J by 8 bases, with 16 bases between them. The CDR3 nucleotides are TGTGCCAGTAGTATCATCTTTAGGGCAGACGGCTACACCTTC. Translated: CASSIIFRADGYTF. Complete variable domain (other parts from reference TRBV19 and TRBJ1-2): DGGITQSPKYLFRKEGQNVTLSCEQNLNHDAMYWYRQDPGQGLRLIYYSQIVNDFQKGDIAEGYSVSREKKESFPLTVTSAQKNPTAFYLCASSIIFRADGYTFGSGTRLTVV.

The chain joins TRBV19 to TRBJ2-5; 9 bases are shared with TRBD2. This CDR3 spans 13 amino acids. Germline V gene lookup returns CDR1 LNHDA and CDR2 SQIVND (reference sequence). The trim removed 4 bases at V and 4 bases at J, leaving 1 base unmatched. This chain's CDR3 is CASSTAGGETQYF. The CDR3 DNA reads as TGTGCCAGTAGTACAGCGGGAGGAGAGACCCAGTACTTC. Variable domain in full (rest from reference TRBV19 and TRBJ2-5): DGGITQSPKYLFRKEGQNVTLSCEQNLNHDAMYWYRQDPGQGLRLIYYSQIVNDFQKGDIAEGYSVSREKKESFPLTVTSAQKNPTAFYLCASSTAGGETQYFGPGTRLLVL.

This clone rates as medium-sized. The DNA for the CDR3 is TGTGCCAGCAGTTTCCGCTCCGTCTCCTACGAGCAGTACTTC. This gives the protein CASSFRSVSYEQYF. The chain links TRBV12-3 or TRBV12-4 to TRBJ2-7; D unresolved. This CDR3 comprises 14 residues. The V end was cut by 3 bases, the J end by 0 bases, with 9 bases between.

The J gene is TRBJ2-2, the V gene TRBV28, with 9 bases aligning to TRBD2. Germline CDR1 is MDHEN and CDR2 is SYDVKM. This CDR3 spans 17 amino acids. V was clipped by 9 bases and J by 5 bases; unmatched bases: 16. The CDR3 region has the DNA TGTGCCAGTGACATGACTGGGGTAGCGGGAGATACCGGGGAGCTGTTTTTT. Its protein is CASDMTGVAGDTGELFF.

At least ten counts were recorded for this clone. This chain connects TRBV20-1 to TRBJ1-1; D remains unclear. The CDR3 has 12 residues. V was shortened by 5 bases and J by 1 base, with 8 bases between the two germline ends. Per germline, CDR1 DFQATT and CDR2 SNEGSKA (reference sequence). The DNA of the CDR3 is TGCAGTGCTTGCAAAAGGAACACTGAAGCTTTCTTT. Its translation is CSACKRNTEAFF.

This clone was seen many times. The chain is built from TRBV18 and TRBJ2-2; 10 nucleotides match TRBD2. The CDR3 has 16 residues. The germline gives CDR1 KGHSH, CDR2 LQKENI. Trimming at V came to 3 bases and at J to 6 bases, leaving 7 bases not matched to a gene. In DNA, the CDR3 is TGTGCCAGCTCACCGTCGGGACTAGCGAGCGCCGGGGAGCTGTTTTTT. This encodes CASSPSGLASAGELFF.

This clone was detected ten times or more. J is TRBJ1-5 and V is TRBV24-1, with TRBD1 matching over 8 bases. The CDR3 contains 16 residues. Germline values: CDR1 KGHDR, CDR2 SFDVKD. Trimming at V came to 10 bases and at J to 0 bases, leaving 10 bases not matched to a gene. The CDR3 reads CATFGDRPYSNQPQHF. The DNA for the CDR3 is TGTGCCACTTTTGGGGACAGGCCGTATAGCAATCAGCCCCAGCATTTT.

This clone was recorded many times. The chain links TRBV5-1 to TRBJ1-1, with 7 bases lining up with TRBD1. CDR1 and CDR2 (germline): SGHRS, YFSETQ. There are 18 residues in the CDR3. J lost 2 bases, V lost 6 bases, and 19 bases had no gene match. In DNA form, the CDR3 reads TGCGCCAGCAATGAAGGGGGCGCCCACCTTAGCTTCAACACTGAAGCTTTCTTT. It specifies CASNEGGAHLSFNTEAFF.

In its sample, this clone was seen many times. The V gene is TRBV10-3, the J gene TRBJ1-1; TRBD1 might be the D (5 bases). V was cut by 5 bases and J by 1 base, with 11 bases left in between. There are 14 residues in the CDR3. Germline assignment: CDR1 ENHRY and CDR2 SYGVKD. The CDR3 sequence: CAISPGAGNTEAFF. CDR3 nucleotide sequence: TGTGCCATCAGTCCTGGGGCGGGGAACACTGAAGCTTTCTTT.